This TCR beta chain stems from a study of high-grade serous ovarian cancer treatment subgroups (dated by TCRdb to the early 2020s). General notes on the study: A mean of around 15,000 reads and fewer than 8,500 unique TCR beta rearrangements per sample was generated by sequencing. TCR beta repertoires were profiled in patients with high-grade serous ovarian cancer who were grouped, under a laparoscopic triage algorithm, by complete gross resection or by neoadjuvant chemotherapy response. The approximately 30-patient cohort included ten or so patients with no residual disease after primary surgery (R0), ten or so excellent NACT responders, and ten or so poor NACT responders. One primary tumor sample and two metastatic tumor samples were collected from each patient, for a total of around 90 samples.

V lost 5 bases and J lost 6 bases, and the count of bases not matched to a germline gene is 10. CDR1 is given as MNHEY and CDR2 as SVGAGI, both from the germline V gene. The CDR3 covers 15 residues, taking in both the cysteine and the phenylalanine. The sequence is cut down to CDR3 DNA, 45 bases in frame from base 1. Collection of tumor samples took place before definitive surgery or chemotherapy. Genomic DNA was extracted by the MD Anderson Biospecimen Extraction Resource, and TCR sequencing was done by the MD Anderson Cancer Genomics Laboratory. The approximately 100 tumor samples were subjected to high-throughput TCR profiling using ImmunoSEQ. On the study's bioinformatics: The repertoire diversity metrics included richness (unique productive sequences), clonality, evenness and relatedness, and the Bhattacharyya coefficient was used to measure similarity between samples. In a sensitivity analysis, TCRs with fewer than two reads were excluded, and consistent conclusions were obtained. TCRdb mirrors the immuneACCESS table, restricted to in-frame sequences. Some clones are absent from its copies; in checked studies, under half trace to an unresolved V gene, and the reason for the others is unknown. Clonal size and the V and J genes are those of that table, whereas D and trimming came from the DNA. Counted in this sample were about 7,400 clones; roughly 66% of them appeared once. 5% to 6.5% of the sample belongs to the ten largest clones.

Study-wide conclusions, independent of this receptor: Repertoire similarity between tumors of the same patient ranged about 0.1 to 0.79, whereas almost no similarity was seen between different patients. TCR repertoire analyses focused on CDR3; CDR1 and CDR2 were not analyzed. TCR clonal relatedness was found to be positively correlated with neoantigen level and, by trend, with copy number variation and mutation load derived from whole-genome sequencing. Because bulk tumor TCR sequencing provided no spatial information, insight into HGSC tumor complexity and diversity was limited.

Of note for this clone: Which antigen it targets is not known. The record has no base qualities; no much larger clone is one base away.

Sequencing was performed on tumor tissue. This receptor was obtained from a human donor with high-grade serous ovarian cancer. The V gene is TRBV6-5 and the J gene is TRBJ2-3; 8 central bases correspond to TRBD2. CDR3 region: CASSRGAGEGDTQYF. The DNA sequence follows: TGTGCCAGCAGTCGGGGAGCGGGAGAAGGGGATACGCAGTATTTT.